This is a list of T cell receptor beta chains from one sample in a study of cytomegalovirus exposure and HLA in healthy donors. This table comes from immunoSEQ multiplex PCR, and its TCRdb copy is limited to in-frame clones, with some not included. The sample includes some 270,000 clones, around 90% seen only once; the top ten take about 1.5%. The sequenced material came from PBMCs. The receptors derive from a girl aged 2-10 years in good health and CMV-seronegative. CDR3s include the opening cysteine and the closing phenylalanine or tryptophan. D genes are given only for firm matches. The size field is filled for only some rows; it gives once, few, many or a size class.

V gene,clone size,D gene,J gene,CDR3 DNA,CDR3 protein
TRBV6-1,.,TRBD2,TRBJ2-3,TGTGCCAGCAGTAAAAGCGGGGGGTACACAGATACGCAGTATTTT,CASSKSGGYTDTQYF
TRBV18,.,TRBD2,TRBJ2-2,TGTGCCAGCTCACGTTTGACTAGCGGGAAATTCGACGGGGAGCTGTTTTTT,CASSRLTSGKFDGELFF
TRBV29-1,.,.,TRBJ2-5,TGCAGCGTTGAAGATCAGGGAGAGACCCAGTACTTC,CSVEDQGETQYF
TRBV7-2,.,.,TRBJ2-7,TGTGCCAGCTCCGTGAGAGCGGAACCCTCCTACGAGCAGTACTTC,CASSVRAEPSYEQYF
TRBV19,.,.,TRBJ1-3,TGTGCCACCCTTCCGAGAGGGCAAGGAAACACCATATATTTT,CATLPRGQGNTIYF
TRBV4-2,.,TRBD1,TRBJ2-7,TGTGCCAGCAGCCAAGCCTCCGGGACAGGGGGTTACGAGCAGTACTTC,CASSQASGTGGYEQYF
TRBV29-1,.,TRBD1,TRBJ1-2,TGCAGCGTTCCTACAGGGGTCGGGGGCTACACCTTC,CSVPTGVGGYTF
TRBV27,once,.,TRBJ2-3,TGTGCCAGCAGCTTCCTTGGACTATCATCAGATACGCAGTATTTT,CASSFLGLSSDTQYF
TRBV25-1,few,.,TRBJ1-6,TGTGCCAGCAGTCCGCAGGGGCAGGGGAATTCACCCCTCCACTTT,CASSPQGQGNSPLHF
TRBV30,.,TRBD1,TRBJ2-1,TGTGCCTGGAGTCTATGGGACAGGGGATATGAGCAGTTCTTC,CAWSLWDRGYEQFF
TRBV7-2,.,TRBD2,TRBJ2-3,TGTGCCAGCAGCTTAGAAGCTAGCGGGATGACAGATACGCAGTATTTT,CASSLEASGMTDTQYF
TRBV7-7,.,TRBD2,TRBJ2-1,TGTGCTAGCAGCTTAGCCTCTAGCGGGCCATACAATGAGCAGTTCTTC,CASSLASSGPYNEQFF
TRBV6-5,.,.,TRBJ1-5,TGTGCCAGCAGTTATAGTAGCAATCAGCCCCAGCATTTT,CASSYSSNQPQHF
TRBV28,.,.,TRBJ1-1,TGTGCCAGCAGTTTAGGCGGAAGAGCGAACACTGAAGCTTTCTTT,CASSLGGRANTEAFF
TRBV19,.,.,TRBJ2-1,TGTGCCACATTCCGGCGGGATGAGCAGTTCTTC,CATFRRDEQFF
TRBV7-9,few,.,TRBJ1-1,TGTGCCAGCAGCTTTTCCCAGGGAGGGGTGAACACTGAAGCTTTCTTT,CASSFSQGGVNTEAFF
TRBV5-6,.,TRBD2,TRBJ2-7,TGTGCCAGCAGCCCGAGGACTAGCGGGCGTCCACCCTCCTACGAGCAGTACTTC,CASSPRTSGRPPSYEQYF
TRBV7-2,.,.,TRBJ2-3,TGTGCCAGCAGCTTTTCGACAGATACGCAGTATTTT,CASSFSTDTQYF
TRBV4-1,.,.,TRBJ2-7,TGCGCCAGCAGCCAGGGCCCGGGACTCCGAACCTACGAGCAGTACTTC,CASSQGPGLRTYEQYF
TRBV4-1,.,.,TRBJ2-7,TGCGCCGGCATGGGGGCCGACCACGAGCAGTACTTC,CAGMGADHEQYF
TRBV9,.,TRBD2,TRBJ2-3,TGTGCCAGCAGCCCCGGGGCGGGAGTGGGAGCAGATACGCAGTATTTT,CASSPGAGVGADTQYF
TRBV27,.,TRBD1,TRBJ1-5,TGTGCCAGCAGTTTGGGGACAGGGAGGAATCAGCCCCAGCATTTT,CASSLGTGRNQPQHF
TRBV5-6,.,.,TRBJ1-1,TGTGCCAGCAGCTTGGAAGACGGGCGGCCGGGGACTGAAGCTTTCTTT,CASSLEDGRPGTEAFF
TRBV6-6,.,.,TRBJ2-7,TGTGCCAGCAGTCGACTCTACGAGCAGTACTTC,CASSRLYEQYF
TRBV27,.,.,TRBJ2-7,TGTGCCAGCAGTTTGGAGGGAGAGCAGTACTTC,CASSLEGEQYF
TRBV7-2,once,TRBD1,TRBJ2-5,TGTGCCAGCAGCGTAAACAGGGGGTTAGAGACCCAGTACTTC,CASSVNRGLETQYF
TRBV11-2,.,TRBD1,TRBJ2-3,TGTGCCAGCAGCTTAGGGGGACAGTTCACAGATACGCAGTATTTT,CASSLGGQFTDTQYF
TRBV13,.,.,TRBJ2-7,TGTGCCAGCAGGAGGGCGCTTAATACCGAGCAGTACTTC,CASRRALNTEQYF
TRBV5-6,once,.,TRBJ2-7,TGTGCCAGCAGGAGACAGGTGTCCTACGAGCAGTACTTC,CASRRQVSYEQYF
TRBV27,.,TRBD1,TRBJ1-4,TGTGCCAGCAGTTCCAGGGACAGGGGAGGAACTAATGAAAAACTGTTTTTT,CASSSRDRGGTNEKLFF
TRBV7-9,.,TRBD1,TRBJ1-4,TGTGCCAGCAGCTTAGGACAGGGAAGTTGGGCAACTAATGAAAAACTGTTTTTT,CASSLGQGSWATNEKLFF
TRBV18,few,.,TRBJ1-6,TGTGCCAGCTCACGTACGGGGAGGGGCCGAATACAAGACTCACCCCTCCACTTT,CASSRTGRGRIQDSPLHF
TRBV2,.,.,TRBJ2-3,TGTGCCAGCAGTGAGAGTATAGATACGCAGTATTTT,CASSESIDTQYF
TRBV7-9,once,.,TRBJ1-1,TGTGCCAGCAGCTTAGCCGCGGTCGAAGCTTTCTTT,CASSLAAVEAFF
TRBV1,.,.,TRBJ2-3,TGCACCAGCAGCCAAGAATGCGGGATGACAACAGATACGCAGTATTTT,CTSSQECGMTTDTQYF
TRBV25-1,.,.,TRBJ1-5,TGTGCCAGCAGTCCAGGGAAGGAGAACAATCAGCCCCAGCATTTT,CASSPGKENNQPQHF
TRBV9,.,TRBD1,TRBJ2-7,TGTGCCAGCAGCGGAGAGGGACAGACCTACGAGCAGTACTTC,CASSGEGQTYEQYF
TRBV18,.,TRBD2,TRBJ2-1,TGTGCCAGCTCAGGGGGGACTAGCGTCCGCAATGAGCAGTTCTTC,CASSGGTSVRNEQFF
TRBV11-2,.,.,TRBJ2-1,TGTGCCAGCAGCTTGGGCGGTTTTGGGGGGAATGAGCAGTTCTTC,CASSLGGFGGNEQFF
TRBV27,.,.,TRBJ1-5,TGTGCCAGCAGTTTCTCACCAGGGGGCAATCAGCCCCAGCATTTT,CASSFSPGGNQPQHF
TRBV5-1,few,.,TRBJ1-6,TGCGCCAGCCGCGGGGGGGATAGCTCCTATAATTCACCCCTCCACTTT,CASRGGDSSYNSPLHF
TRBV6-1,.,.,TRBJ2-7,TGTGCCAGCAGTGAAATAACTAGGCACGAGCAGTACTTC,CASSEITRHEQYF
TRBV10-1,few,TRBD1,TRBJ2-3,TGCGCCAGCAGGGGACAGGGGGATACGCAGTATTTT,CASRGQGDTQYF
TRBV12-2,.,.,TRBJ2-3,TGTGCAAGTCGCTTAATAACCGGGACTAGGAGGACAGATACGCAGTATTTT,CASRLITGTRRTDTQYF
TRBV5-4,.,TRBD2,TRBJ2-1,TGTGCCAGCAGCTTGGTTCTAGCGGACAATGAGCAGTTCTTC,CASSLVLADNEQFF
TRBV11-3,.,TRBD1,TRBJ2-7,TGTGCCAGCAGCTCGGGACAGGGAATCGACGAGCAGTACTTC,CASSSGQGIDEQYF
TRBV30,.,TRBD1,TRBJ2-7,TGTGCCTGGAGTCCGGACAGGCCTCCCTACGAGCAGTACTTC,CAWSPDRPPYEQYF
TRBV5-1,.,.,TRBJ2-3,TGCGCCAGCAGCTTCTGGCCAGATACGCAGTATTTT,CASSFWPDTQYF
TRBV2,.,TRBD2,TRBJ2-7,TGTGCCAGCAGATTGGGACTAGGCCTCTACGAGCAGTACTTC,CASRLGLGLYEQYF
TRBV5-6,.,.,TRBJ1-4,TGTGCCAGCAGCTCCGGGGGGGGCGCGAAAAAACTGTTTTTT,CASSSGGGAKKLFF